A selection of T cell receptor beta chains follows, all from one sample in a study of human T cells and chemical hapten exposure. One entry per CDR3 protein results from TCRdb running MiXCR on the RACE reads. The sample has around 100,000 distinct CDR3 sequences, 11% seen once. The starting material was whole blood, obtained in connection with sensitization to the hapten diphenylcyclopropenone (DPC). The receptors here all came from a woman aged 40 to 50 with alopecia areata. Some clones in this sample may be carry-over from other donors' samples. Each CDR3 is given with its conserved first and last residue. A D gene is named only where the DNA matches it firmly. Not all rows give a size; the values are once, few, many and, for expanded clones, a class.

v_gene,d_gene,j_gene,abundance,CDR3nt,CDR3aa
TRBV7-2,NA,TRBJ1-5,NA,TGTGCCAGCAGCTTAGCGCAGGGGAATAGCAATCAGCCCCAGCATTTT,CASSLAQGNSNQPQHF
TRBV15,NA,TRBJ1-4,few,TGTGCCACCAGCACAGGGCTTCGAGAAAAACTGTTTTTT,CATSTGLREKLFF
TRBV6-2/TRBV6-3,TRBD1,TRBJ2-7,few,TGTGCCAGCAGTTACGGACAGGTCCACTACGAGCAGTACTTC,CASSYGQVHYEQYF
TRBV29-1,NA,TRBJ2-3,NA,TGCAGCGGGGGATTGACAGGCATGAGCACAGATACGCAGTATTTT,CSGGLTGMSTDTQYF
TRBV2,NA,TRBJ2-1,NA,TGTGCCAGCGGGCAGGGTCCCTACAATGAGCAGTTCTTC,CASGQGPYNEQFF
TRBV5-1,NA,TRBJ2-5,NA,TGCGCCAGCAGCGCATCCGGGGAACTAGAGGAGACCCAGTACTTC,CASSASGELEETQYF
TRBV7-9,NA,TRBJ1-2,few,TGTGCCAGCAGCTTAGCAGGCCCATATGGCTACACCTTC,CASSLAGPYGYTF
TRBV20-1,NA,TRBJ2-3,many,TGCAGTGCTTCCGGGCCCTCCGATACGCAGTATTTT,CSASGPSDTQYF
TRBV5-1,TRBD1,TRBJ2-5,few,TGCGCCAGCAGCGCAGGGACAGGGGGAGAGACCCAGTACTTC,CASSAGTGGETQYF
TRBV7-2,TRBD2,TRBJ2-3,NA,TGTGCCAGCAGCCAACTAGCGGGGGGGCCTTTAGGTACAGATACGCAGTATTTT,CASSQLAGGPLGTDTQYF
TRBV28,NA,TRBJ1-1,many,TGTGCCAGCAGTCCCACCGGGCGGACGAACACTGAAGCTTTCTTT,CASSPTGRTNTEAFF
TRBV7-2,NA,TRBJ2-4,few,TGTGCCAACAGCCCAGCCTTAGCCAAAAACATTCAGTACTTC,CANSPALAKNIQYF
TRBV10-3,NA,TRBJ2-7,many,TGTGCCATCAGGGACGGACCCTACGAGCAGTACTTC,CAIRDGPYEQYF
TRBV12-3/TRBV12-4,TRBD1,TRBJ2-3,NA,TGTGCCAGCAGTCCGGAACCCGGGACAGGGGTAGATCCAGATACGCAGTATTTT,CASSPEPGTGVDPDTQYF
TRBV25-1,TRBD1,TRBJ2-7,NA,TGTGCCAGCAGCGAGTCTCCGGGACAGGGGGCTCGGGGGCAGTACTTC,CASSESPGQGARGQYF
TRBV27,TRBD1,TRBJ2-1,many,TGTGCCAGCAGTCGTGGACAGGGGGGGTACAATGAGCAGTTCTTC,CASSRGQGGYNEQFF
TRBV18,NA,TRBJ2-4,NA,TGTGCCAGCTCATCGGGCCGAACAAACATTCAGTACTTC,CASSSGRTNIQYF
TRBV11-2,NA,TRBJ2-5,few,TGTGCCAGCAGCTCCAGGGTGCTCGAGACCCAGTACTTC,CASSSRVLETQYF
TRBV7-2,NA,TRBJ2-5,few,TGTGCCAGCAGCTTAGTCGCGACTAGTTCGGCAGAGACCCAGTACTTC,CASSLVATSSAETQYF
TRBV2,TRBD1,TRBJ1-2,NA,TGTGCCAGCAGACAGGGGCTCTATGGCTACACCTTC,CASRQGLYGYTF
TRBV29-1,NA,TRBJ1-1,NA,TGCAGCGGGGGACTGGACGGCCGGAACACTGAAGCTTTCTTT,CSGGLDGRNTEAFF
TRBV12-3/TRBV12-4,NA,TRBJ1-1,many,TGTGCCAGCAGTTCCATGGGGGGTAACACTGAAGCTTTCTTT,CASSSMGGNTEAFF
TRBV12-3/TRBV12-4,NA,TRBJ1-5,many,TGTGCCAGCAGGCCCGCAGGGGCGAACCAGCCCCAGCATTTT,CASRPAGANQPQHF
TRBV10-2,NA,TRBJ2-1,NA,TGCGCCAGCACGGTGATGGGCAATGAGCAGTTCTTC,CASTVMGNEQFF
TRBV7-2,NA,TRBJ2-5,NA,TGTGCCAGCAGCTTTGGGGGGCTAGAGACCCAGTACTTC,CASSFGGLETQYF
TRBV5-4,NA,TRBJ2-2,NA,TGTGCCAGCAGCACGACAGGAACTCGCGGGGAGCTGTTTTTT,CASSTTGTRGELFF
TRBV6-5,TRBD1,TRBJ2-1,NA,TGTGCCAGCAGTTACTCGAAGGACAGGGGTCGGAATGAGCAGTTCTTC,CASSYSKDRGRNEQFF
TRBV4-1,NA,TRBJ2-2,many,TGCGCCAGCAGCCAAGTTGACGTGGGCCGAATCACCGGGGAGCTGTTTTTT,CASSQVDVGRITGELFF
TRBV5-4,TRBD1,TRBJ1-1,many,TGTGCCAGCAGCTTGAGGGGGGCCGGGACAGGGGGAACTGAAGCTTTCTTT,CASSLRGAGTGGTEAFF
TRBV5-1,TRBD1,TRBJ1-5,few,TGCGCCAGCAGCATTGGACAGGGGGCCAATCAGCCCCAGCATTTT,CASSIGQGANQPQHF
TRBV28,NA,TRBJ2-4,few,TGTGCCAGCAGACAAATAGCCAAAAACATTCAGTACTTC,CASRQIAKNIQYF
TRBV7-9,NA,TRBJ1-1,many,TGTGCCAGCAGTTTAGTGGCCGGGGGGAACACTGAAGCTTTCTTT,CASSLVAGGNTEAFF
TRBV27,NA,TRBJ1-1,many,TGTGCCAGCAGTTTAAGCCAGGGCATGAACACTGAAGCTTTCTTT,CASSLSQGMNTEAFF
TRBV28,NA,TRBJ2-7,few,TGTGCCAGCACAGGTGGGACTTACGAGCAGTACTTC,CASTGGTYEQYF
TRBV19,NA,TRBJ2-1,many,TGTGCCAGTAGTCCGGGACCCGGGGATGAGCAGTTCTTC,CASSPGPGDEQFF
TRBV27,NA,TRBJ2-3,NA,TGTGCCAGCAGTGCCGAACCAGTTGTCCCAGATACGCAGTATTTT,CASSAEPVVPDTQYF
TRBV19,TRBD1,TRBJ2-2,many,TGTGCCAGTAAAACCGGGACAGCGAACACCGGGGAGCTGTTTTTT,CASKTGTANTGELFF
TRBV7-2,NA,TRBJ2-5,many,TGTGCCAGCGGGGGGGCTACCCAAGAGACCCAGTACTTC,CASGGATQETQYF
TRBV9,NA,TRBJ1-2,many,TGTGCCAGCAGCGTAGTCCCCGGTGCGGTTAACTATGGCTACACCTTC,CASSVVPGAVNYGYTF
TRBV7-7,NA,TRBJ2-1,NA,TGTGCTAGCAGCTTAGGAGAGGGTGGCCACAATGAGCAGTTCTTC,CASSLGEGGHNEQFF
TRBV6-2/TRBV6-3,NA,TRBJ1-1,NA,TGTGCCAGCAGCTTTCAGAGTCGGAAATCCGGGACATTGAACACTGAAGCTTTCTTT,CASSFQSRKSGTLNTEAFF
TRBV5-6,TRBD2,TRBJ2-5,many,TGTGCCAGCACGATGGGGTTAGCGGGAGTCGTGGAGACCCAGTACTTC,CASTMGLAGVVETQYF
TRBV29-1,NA,TRBJ1-3,many,TGCAGCGTTTGGTCATTCTCTGGAAACACCATATATTTT,CSVWSFSGNTIYF
TRBV5-1,NA,TRBJ1-2,NA,TGCGCCAGCAGCTTGGCCGGGAATGGCTACACCTTC,CASSLAGNGYTF
TRBV12-3/TRBV12-4,NA,TRBJ1-1,few,TGTGCCAGCAGTCCCCCTGGGGGCTCGAACACTGAAGCTTTCTTT,CASSPPGGSNTEAFF
TRBV19,NA,TRBJ2-2,NA,TGTGCCAGTACTTCCGAGGACACCGGGGAGCTGTTTTTT,CASTSEDTGELFF
TRBV7-2,NA,TRBJ2-7,many,TGTGCCAGCAGCCTGAGGTTTGACAGAAGCTACGAGCAGTACTTC,CASSLRFDRSYEQYF
TRBV12-3/TRBV12-4,NA,TRBJ1-2,few,TGTGCCAGCAGTAAAAAATTCCGGGCCCATGGTGGCTACACCTTC,CASSKKFRAHGGYTF
TRBV18,NA,TRBJ1-3,NA,TGTGCCAGCTCACCCGACGAGCCCTCTGGAAACACCATATATTTT,CASSPDEPSGNTIYF
TRBV29-1,TRBD1,TRBJ2-2,many,TGCAGCGTTGAAGAACGGGACAGGGGTCTCGGGGAGCTGTTTTTT,CSVEERDRGLGELFF
TRBV19,NA,TRBJ1-1,many,TGTGCCAGTAGTATCGTCGGGCCTCCGAACACTGAAGCTTTCTTT,CASSIVGPPNTEAFF
TRBV28,TRBD1,TRBJ1-2,many,TGTGCCAGCAGTTTATTGATAGGGGGCTCGGAGGGCTACACCTTC,CASSLLIGGSEGYTF
TRBV7-9,NA,TRBJ2-3,many,TGTGCCAGCAGCGGACGGGGGACAGATACGCAGTATTTT,CASSGRGTDTQYF
TRBV5-1,TRBD1,TRBJ1-3,NA,TGCGCCAGTACCGGGACAGAAGGAAACACCATATATTTT,CASTGTEGNTIYF
TRBV29-1,NA,TRBJ2-1,few,TGCAGCGTTGGGAGAGTGGACAAGGGAAATGAGCAGTTCTTC,CSVGRVDKGNEQFF
TRBV2,NA,TRBJ1-1,few,TGTGCCAGCAATGGGGTCGAAGCTTTCTTT,CASNGVEAFF
TRBV6-5,NA,TRBJ2-2,NA,TGTGCCAGCAGAGGGACTCCGAACACCGGGGAGCTGTTTTTT,CASRGTPNTGELFF
TRBV5-1,NA,TRBJ1-3,many,TGCGCCAGCAGCTTGGAAGGAAACTCTGGAAACACCATATATTTT,CASSLEGNSGNTIYF
TRBV12-5,TRBD1,TRBJ2-7,few,TGTGCTAGTGGTCTCCCCACGGGACAGGCCTACGAGCAGTACTTC,CASGLPTGQAYEQYF